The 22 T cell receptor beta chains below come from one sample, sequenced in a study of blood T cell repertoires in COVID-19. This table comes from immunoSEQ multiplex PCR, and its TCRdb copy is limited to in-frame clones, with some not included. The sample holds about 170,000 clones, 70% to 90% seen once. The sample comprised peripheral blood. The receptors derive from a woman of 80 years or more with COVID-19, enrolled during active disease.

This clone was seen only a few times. CDR3 in amino acids: CASSSEGTLSNTEAFF. The CDR3 DNA reads as TGTGCCAGCAGCTCCGAGGGGACATTGTCGAACACTGAAGCTTTCTTT. The genes are TRBV3-1 (or the pseudogene TRBV3-2) and TRBJ1-1; D possibly corresponds to TRBD1 (6 bases). Germline assignment: CDR1 LGHDT and CDR2 YNNKEL (reference sequence). V lost 5 bases and J 1 base, leaving 17 bases between the germline ends. CDR3 length: 16 amino acids.

CDR3 region: CASSEAQGLGSGYTF. In DNA form, the CDR3 reads TGTGCCAGCAGTGAAGCCCAGGGCCTCGGGAGTGGCTACACCTTC. The chain links TRBV2 to TRBJ1-2; D is perhaps TRBD1 (5 bases). From germline, CDR1 is SNHLY and CDR2 FYNNEI. The CDR3 extends over 15 amino acids. V shed 0 bases and J shed 7 bases, with 15 bases lying between them. Full variable domain (rest looked up from reference TRBV2 and TRBJ1-2): EPEVTQTPSHQVTQMGQEVILRCVPISNHLYFYWYRQILGQKVEFLVSFYNNEISEKSEIFDDQFSVERPDGSNFTLKIRSTKLEDSAMYFCASSEAQGLGSGYTFGSGTRLTVV.

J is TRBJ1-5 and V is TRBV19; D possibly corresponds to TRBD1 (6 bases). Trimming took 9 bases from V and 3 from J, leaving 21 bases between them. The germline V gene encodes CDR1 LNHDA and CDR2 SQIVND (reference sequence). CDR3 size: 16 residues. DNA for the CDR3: TGTGCCAGCACCCCAGGTCCACAGGGAGTCAATCAGCCCCAGCATTTT. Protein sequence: CASTPGPQGVNQPQHF.

CDR3 coding DNA: TGTGCCAGCAGTTCGACAGGGAGCTCTGGAAACACCATATATTTT. This codes for CASSSTGSSGNTIYF. This rearrangement joins TRBV2 to TRBJ1-3, with 7 bases matching TRBD1. This CDR3 region has 15 residues. V lost 5 bases, J lost 0 bases, and 4 bases stayed unmatched. The germline V gene encodes CDR1 SNHLY and CDR2 FYNNEI.

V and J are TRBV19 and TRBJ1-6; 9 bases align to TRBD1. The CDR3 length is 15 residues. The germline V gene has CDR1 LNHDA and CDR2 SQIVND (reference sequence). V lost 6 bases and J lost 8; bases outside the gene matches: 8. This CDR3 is CASSTRDRADSPLHF. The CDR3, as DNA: TGTGCCAGTAGCACACGGGACAGGGCAGATTCACCCCTCCACTTT.

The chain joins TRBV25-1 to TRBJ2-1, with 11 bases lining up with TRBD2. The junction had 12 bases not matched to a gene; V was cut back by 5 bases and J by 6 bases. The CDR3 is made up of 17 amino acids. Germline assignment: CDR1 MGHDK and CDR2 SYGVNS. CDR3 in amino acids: CASSRDAGLAGGNEQFF. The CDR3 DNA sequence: TGTGCCAGCAGTCGGGACGCCGGGCTAGCGGGGGGCAATGAGCAGTTCTTC.

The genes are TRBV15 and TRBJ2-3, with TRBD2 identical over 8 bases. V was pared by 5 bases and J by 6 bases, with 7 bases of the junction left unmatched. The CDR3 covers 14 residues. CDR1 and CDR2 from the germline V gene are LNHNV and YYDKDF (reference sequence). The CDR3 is CATSEGPGGDTQYF. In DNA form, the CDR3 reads TGTGCCACCAGCGAGGGGCCGGGGGGGGATACGCAGTATTTT.

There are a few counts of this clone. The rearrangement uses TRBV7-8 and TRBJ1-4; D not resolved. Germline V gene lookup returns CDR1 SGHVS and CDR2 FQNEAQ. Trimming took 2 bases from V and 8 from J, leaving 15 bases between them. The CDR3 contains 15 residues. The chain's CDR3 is CASSLQRGFYEKLFF. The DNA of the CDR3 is TGTGCCAGCAGCTTACAACGAGGGTTTTACGAAAAACTGTTTTTT.

The CDR3 DNA reads TGTGCCAGCAGCCCGACAGGGTTCGGCTATGGCTACACCTTC. It codes for CASSPTGFGYGYTF. The chain couples TRBV3-1 (or the pseudogene TRBV3-2) to TRBJ1-2; 7 nucleotides align to TRBD1. Germline loops: CDR1 LGHDT, CDR2 YNNKEL (reference sequence). CDR3 length: 14 amino acids. With V trimmed by 4 bases and J by 4 bases, 6 bases remained unmatched.

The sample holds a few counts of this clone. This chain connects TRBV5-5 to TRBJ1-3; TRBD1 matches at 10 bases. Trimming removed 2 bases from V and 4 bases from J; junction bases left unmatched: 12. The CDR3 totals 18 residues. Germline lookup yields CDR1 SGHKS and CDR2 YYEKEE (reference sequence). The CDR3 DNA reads TGTGCCAGCAGCTTAGTGGGACAGGGGCTCTCTGTGGGAAACACCATATATTTT. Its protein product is CASSLVGQGLSVGNTIYF.

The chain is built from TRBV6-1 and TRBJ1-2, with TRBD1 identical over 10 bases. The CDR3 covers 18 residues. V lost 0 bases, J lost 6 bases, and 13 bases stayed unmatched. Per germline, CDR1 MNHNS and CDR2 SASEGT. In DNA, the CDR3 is TGTGCCAGCAGTGAAGCGACTACCCGACAGGGGGCCACGGATGGCTACACCTTC. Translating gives CASSEATTRQGATDGYTF.

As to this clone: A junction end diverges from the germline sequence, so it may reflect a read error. DNA for the CDR3: TGTGCTAGCAGCTCGCAAGGACAGGGCGGGGAGACCCAGTACTTC. It codes for CASSSQGQGGETQYF. J is TRBJ2-5 and V is TRBV7-7, with 8 nucleotides matching TRBD1. The CDR3 has 15 residues. Germline CDR1 reads SSHAT; CDR2 reads FNYEAQ (reference sequence).

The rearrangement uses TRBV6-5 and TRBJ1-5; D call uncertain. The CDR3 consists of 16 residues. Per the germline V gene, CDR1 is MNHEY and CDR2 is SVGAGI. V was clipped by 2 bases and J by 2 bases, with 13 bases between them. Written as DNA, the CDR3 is TGTGCCAGCAGTTACAGCGCGCGAGCGGGCAATCAGCCCCAGCATTTT. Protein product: CASSYSARAGNQPQHF.

This CDR3 reads CASNPVWNTEAFF. The CDR3 nucleotides read TGTGCCAGCAATCCCGTCTGGAACACTGAAGCTTTCTTT. The gene calls are TRBV12-3 or TRBV12-4 and TRBJ1-1; D unclear. Between the trimmed V and J ends, which lost 7 bases and 1 base, there was a span of 10 bases. The CDR3 sequence is 13 residues long.

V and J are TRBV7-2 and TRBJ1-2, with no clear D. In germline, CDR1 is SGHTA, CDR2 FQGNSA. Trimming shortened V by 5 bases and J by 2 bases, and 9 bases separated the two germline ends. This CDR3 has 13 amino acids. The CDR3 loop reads CASSPTWNYGYTF. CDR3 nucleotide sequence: TGTGCCAGCAGCCCCACTTGGAACTATGGCTACACCTTC.

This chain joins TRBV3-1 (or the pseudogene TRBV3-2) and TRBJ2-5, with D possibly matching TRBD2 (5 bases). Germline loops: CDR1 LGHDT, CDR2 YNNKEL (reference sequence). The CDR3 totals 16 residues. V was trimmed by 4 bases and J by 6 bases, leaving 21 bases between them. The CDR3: CASSPRVAQSIKTQYF. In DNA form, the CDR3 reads TGTGCCAGCAGCCCGCGGGTCGCGCAGTCTATAAAGACCCAGTACTTC.

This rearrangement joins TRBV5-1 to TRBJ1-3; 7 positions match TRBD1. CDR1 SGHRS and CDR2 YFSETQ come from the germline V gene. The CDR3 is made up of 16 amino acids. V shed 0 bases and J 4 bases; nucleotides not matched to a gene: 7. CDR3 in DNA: TGCGCCAGCAGCTTGGGGCTGACAGGGCAGGGAAACACCATATATTTT. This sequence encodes CASSLGLTGQGNTIYF.

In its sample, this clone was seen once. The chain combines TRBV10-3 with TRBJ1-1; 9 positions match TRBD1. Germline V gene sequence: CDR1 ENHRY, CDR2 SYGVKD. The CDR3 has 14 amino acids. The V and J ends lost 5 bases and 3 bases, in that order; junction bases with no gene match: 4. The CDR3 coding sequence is TGTGCCATCAGTAGGACAGGGGCGGACACTGAAGCTTTCTTT. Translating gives CAISRTGADTEAFF.

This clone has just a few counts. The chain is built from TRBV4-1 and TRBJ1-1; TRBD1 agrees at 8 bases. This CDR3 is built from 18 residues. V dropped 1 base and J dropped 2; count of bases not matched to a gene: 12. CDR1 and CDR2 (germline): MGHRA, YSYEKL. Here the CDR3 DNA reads TGCGCCAGCAGCCAAGCGTTTTTGGTCGGACAGGGAAACACTGAAGCTTTCTTT. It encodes CASSQAFLVGQGNTEAFF.

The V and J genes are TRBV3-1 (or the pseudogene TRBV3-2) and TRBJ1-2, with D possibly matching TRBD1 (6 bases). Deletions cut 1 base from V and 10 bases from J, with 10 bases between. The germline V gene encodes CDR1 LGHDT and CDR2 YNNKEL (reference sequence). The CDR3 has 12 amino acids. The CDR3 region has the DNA TGTGCCAGCAGCCAAGGAGGGGGGGCCTACACCTTC. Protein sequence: CASSQGGGAYTF.

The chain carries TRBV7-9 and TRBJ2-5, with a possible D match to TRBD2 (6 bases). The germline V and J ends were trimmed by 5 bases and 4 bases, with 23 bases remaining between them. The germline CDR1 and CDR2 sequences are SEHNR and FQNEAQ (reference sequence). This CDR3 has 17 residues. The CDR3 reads CASSPKVGGPPGETQYF. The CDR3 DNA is TGTGCCAGCAGCCCGAAAGTCGGGGGACCCCCGGGAGAGACCCAGTACTTC.

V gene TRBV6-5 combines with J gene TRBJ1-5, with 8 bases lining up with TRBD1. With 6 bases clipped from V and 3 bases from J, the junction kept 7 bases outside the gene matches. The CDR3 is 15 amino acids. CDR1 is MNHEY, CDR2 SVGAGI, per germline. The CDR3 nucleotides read TGTGCCAGCAGCCGCGGACAGGGACTCAATCAGCCCCAGCATTTT. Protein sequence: CASSRGQGLNQPQHF.